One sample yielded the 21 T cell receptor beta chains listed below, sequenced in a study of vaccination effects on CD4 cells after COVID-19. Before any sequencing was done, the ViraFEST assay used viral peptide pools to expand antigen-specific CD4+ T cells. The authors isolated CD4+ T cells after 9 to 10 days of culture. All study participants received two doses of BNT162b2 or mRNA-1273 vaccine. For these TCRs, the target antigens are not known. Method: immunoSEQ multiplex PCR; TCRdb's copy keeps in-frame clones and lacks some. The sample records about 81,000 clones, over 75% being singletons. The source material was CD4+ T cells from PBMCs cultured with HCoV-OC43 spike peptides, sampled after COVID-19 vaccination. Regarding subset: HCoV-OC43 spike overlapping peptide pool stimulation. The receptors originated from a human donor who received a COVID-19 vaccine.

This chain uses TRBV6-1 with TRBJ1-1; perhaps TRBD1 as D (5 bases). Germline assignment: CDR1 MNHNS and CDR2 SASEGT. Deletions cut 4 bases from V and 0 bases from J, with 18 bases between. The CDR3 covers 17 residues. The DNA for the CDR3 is TGTGCCAGCAGTGGTTCGGCAGGGAGAGGTCTGAACACTGAAGCTTTCTTT. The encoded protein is CASSGSAGRGLNTEAFF.

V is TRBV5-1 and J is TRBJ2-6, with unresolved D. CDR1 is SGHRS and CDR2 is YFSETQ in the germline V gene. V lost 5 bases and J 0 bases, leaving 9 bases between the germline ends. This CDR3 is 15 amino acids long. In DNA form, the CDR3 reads TGCGCCAGCAGGGACGTTCGCTCTGGGGCCAACGTCCTGACTTTC. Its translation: CASRDVRSGANVLTF.

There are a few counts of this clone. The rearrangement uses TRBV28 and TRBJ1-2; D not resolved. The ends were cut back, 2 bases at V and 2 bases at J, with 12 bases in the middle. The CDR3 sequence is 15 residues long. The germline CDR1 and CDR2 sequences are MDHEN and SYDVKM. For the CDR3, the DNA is TGTGCCAGCAGTTTACCTGACGTGGGAAACTATGGCTACACCTTC. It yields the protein CASSLPDVGNYGYTF.

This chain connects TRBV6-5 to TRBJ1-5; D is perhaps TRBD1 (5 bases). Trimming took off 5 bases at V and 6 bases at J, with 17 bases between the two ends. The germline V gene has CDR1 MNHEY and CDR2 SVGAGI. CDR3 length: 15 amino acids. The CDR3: CASSPSGGSGQPQHF. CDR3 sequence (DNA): TGTGCCAGCAGTCCCTCCGGGGGGTCGGGTCAGCCCCAGCATTTT.

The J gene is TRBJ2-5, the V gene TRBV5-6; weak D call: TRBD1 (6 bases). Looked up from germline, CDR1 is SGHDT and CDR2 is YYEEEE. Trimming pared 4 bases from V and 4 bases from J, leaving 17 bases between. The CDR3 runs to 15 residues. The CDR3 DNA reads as TGTGCCAGCAGCGCCAACCGGGACATATTAGAGACCCAGTACTTC. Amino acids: CASSANRDILETQYF. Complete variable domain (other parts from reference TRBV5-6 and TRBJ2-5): DAGVTQSPTHLIKTRGQQVTLRCSPKSGHDTVSWYQQALGQGPQFIFQYYEEEERQRGNFPDRFSGHQFPNYSSELNVNALLLGDSALYLCASSANRDILETQYFGPGTRLLVL.

The CDR3 DNA is TGTGCCAGCAGCTTCGGGTCGGGAACTGAAGCTTTCTTT. As protein: CASSFGSGTEAFF. The rearrangement links TRBV7-2 to TRBJ1-1; no definite D call. Trimming shortened V by 3 bases and J by 5 bases, and 10 bases separated the two germline ends. The germline CDR1 and CDR2 sequences are SGHTA and FQGNSA. The CDR3 totals 13 residues.

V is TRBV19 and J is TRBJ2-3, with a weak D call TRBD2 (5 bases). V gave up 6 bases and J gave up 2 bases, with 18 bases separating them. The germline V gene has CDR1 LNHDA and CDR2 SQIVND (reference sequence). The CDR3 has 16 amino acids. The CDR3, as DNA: TGTGCCAGTAGCAAAATCTGGGCTAGCCTCACAGATACGCAGTATTTT. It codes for CASSKIWASLTDTQYF.

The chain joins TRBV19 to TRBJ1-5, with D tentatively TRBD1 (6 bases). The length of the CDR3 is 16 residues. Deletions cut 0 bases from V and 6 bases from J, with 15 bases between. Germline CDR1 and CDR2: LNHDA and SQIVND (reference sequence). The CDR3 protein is CASSIDGGHSFQPQHF. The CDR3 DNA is TGTGCCAGTAGTATAGATGGGGGACATAGCTTTCAGCCCCAGCATTTT.

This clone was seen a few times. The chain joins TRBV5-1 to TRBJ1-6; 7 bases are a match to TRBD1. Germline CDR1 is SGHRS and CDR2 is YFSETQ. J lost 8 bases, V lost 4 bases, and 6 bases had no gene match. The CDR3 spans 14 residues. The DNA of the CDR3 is TGCGCCAGCAGCCCAGGGACAGAGTATTCACCCCTCCACTTT. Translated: CASSPGTEYSPLHF. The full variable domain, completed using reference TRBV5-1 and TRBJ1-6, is KAGVTQTPRYLIKTRGQQVTLSCSPISGHRSVSWYQQTPGQGLQFLFEYFSETQRNKGNFPGRFSGRQFSNSRSEMNVSTLELGDSALYLCASSPGTEYSPLHFGNGTRLTVT.

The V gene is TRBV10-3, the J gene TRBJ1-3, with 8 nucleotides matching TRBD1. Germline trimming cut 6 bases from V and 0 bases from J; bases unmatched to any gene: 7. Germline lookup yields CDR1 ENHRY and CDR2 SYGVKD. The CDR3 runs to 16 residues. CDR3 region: CAISDPGQVSGNTIYF. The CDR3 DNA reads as TGTGCCATCAGCGATCCGGGACAGGTCTCTGGAAACACCATATATTTT.

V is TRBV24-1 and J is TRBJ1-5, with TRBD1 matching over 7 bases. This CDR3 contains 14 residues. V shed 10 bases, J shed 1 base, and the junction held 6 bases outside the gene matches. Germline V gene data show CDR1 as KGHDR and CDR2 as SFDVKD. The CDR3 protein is CATQGEGSNQPQHF. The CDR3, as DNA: TGTGCCACTCAGGGGGAGGGAAGCAATCAGCCCCAGCATTTT.

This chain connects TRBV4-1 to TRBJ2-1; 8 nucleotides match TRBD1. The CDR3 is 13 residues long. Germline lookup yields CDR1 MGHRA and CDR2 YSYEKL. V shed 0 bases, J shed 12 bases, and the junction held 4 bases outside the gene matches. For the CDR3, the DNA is TGCGCCAGCAGCCAAGACAGGGGGCTGGGGCAGTTCTTC. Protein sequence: CASSQDRGLGQFF.

The CDR3 DNA is TGTGCCAGCGGAGGTAGCGGGGGCAGGGAGCAGTACGTC. Protein sequence: CASGGSGGREQYV. The V call is TRBV2, the J call TRBJ2-7, with 9 bases aligning to TRBD2. V trimming: 8 bases; J trimming: 7 bases; junction bases outside the gene matches: 9. This CDR3 is 13 amino acids long. Per the germline V gene, CDR1 is SNHLY and CDR2 is FYNNEI.

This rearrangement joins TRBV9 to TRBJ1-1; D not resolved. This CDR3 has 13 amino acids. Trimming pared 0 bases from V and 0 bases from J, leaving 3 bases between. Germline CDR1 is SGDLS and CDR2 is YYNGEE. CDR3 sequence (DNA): TGTGCCAGCAGCGTAGAACTGAACACTGAAGCTTTCTTT. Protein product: CASSVELNTEAFF. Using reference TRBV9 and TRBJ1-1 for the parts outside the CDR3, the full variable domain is DSGVTQTPKHLITATGQRVTLRCSPRSGDLSVYWYQQSLDQGLQFLIQYYNGEERAKGNILERFSAQQFPDLHSELNLSSLELGDSALYFCASSVELNTEAFFGQGTRLTVV.

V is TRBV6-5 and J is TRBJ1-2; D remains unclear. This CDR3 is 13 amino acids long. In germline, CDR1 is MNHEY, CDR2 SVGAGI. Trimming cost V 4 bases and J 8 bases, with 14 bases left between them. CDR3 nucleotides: TGTGCCAGCAGTTTCAGACAAGGCGGCGGCTACACCTTC. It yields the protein CASSFRQGGGYTF.

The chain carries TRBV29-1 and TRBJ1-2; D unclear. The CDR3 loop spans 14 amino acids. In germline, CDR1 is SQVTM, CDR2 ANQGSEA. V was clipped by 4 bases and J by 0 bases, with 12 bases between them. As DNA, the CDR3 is TGCAGCGTTGGGGCCGACCAATCTAACTATGGCTACACCTTC. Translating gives CSVGADQSNYGYTF.

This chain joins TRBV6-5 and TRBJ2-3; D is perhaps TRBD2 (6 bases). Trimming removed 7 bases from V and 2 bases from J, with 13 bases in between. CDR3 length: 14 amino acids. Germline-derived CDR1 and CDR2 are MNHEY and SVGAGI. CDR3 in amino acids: CASKRAGITDTQYF. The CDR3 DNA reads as TGTGCCAGCAAGCGGGCAGGGATCACAGATACGCAGTATTTT.

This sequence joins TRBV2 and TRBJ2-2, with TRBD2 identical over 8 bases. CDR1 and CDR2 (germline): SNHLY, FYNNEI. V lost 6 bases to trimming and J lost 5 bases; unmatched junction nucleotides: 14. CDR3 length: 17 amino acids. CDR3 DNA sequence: TGTGCCAGCAGCGCTACCGGGACTAGGTGGGGGACCGGGGAGCTGTTTTTT. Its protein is CASSATGTRWGTGELFF.

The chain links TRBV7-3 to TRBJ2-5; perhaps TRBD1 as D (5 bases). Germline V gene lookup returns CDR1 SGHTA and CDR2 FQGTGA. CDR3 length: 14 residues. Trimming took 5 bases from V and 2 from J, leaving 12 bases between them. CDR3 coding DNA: TGTGCCAGCAGCCCAAGGGCAGGGCAAGAGACCCAGTACTTC. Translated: CASSPRAGQETQYF.

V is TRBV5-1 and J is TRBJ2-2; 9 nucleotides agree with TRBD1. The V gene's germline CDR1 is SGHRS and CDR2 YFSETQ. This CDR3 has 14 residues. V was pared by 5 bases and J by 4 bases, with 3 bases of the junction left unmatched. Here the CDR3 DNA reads TGCGCCAGCAGGGGGACAGGGATCACCGGGGAGCTGTTTTTT. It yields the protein CASRGTGITGELFF.

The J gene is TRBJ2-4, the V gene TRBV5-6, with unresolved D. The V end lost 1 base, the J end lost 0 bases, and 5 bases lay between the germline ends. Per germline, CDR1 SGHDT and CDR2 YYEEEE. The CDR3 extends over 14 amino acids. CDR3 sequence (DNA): TGTGCCAGCAGCTTGAAGGTAGCCAAAAACATTCAGTACTTC. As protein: CASSLKVAKNIQYF.